This is a list of T cell receptor beta chains from one sample in a study of OX40 agonist ivuxolimab in advanced cancers. Libraries were prepared by immunoSEQ multiplex PCR; TCRdb keeps only in-frame clonotypes and omits some of them. The sample yields some 58,000 clones, around 87% seen once. Source: CD4+ or CD8+ T cells sorted from blood, taken in a trial of the OX40 agonist ivuxolimab. The receptors stem from an adult with an advanced solid tumor such as melanoma, head and neck, liver or kidney cancer. CDR3s include the opening cysteine and the closing phenylalanine or tryptophan.

J	V	CDR3
TRBJ2-1	TRBV4-2	CASSHNLAGNEQFF
TRBJ2-1	TRBV5-4	CASSRLGVRDNEQFF
TRBJ1-1	TRBV30	CAWQTGKHTEAFF
TRBJ1-4	TRBV10-1	CASSEPTPTNEKLFF
TRBJ2-5	TRBV30	CAWDPGGRETQYF
TRBJ2-7	TRBV28	CASSATDGVFEQYF
TRBJ2-5	TRBV19	CASSMGQGARVGETQYF
TRBJ2-7	TRBV28	CASNLVAGGRNEQYF
TRBJ2-7	TRBV5-4	CASRSGLAGGPSSYEQYF
TRBJ2-6	TRBV19	CASSIYQVISGANVLTF
TRBJ1-2	TRBV4-1	CASRPGQGKVDGYTF
TRBJ2-5	TRBV29-1	CSVVGGLETQYF
TRBJ2-2	TRBV2	CASSPRDKNTGELFF
TRBJ2-7	TRBV30	CAWEGGTGLIEQYF
TRBJ1-5	TRBV18	CASSPPGGDRPQHF
TRBJ2-2	TRBV25-1	CASSLISPAETGELFF
TRBJ2-1	TRBV7-9	CASSSAVGEQFF
TRBJ2-1	TRBV9	CASSSRMGYNEQFF
TRBJ2-1	TRBV5-4	CASSAVGGGQFF
TRBJ2-2	TRBV11-2	CASSLLREGSRELFF
TRBJ1-5	TRBV18	CASSPAPNQPQHF
TRBJ2-2	TRBV6-4	CASSVRAGRTGELFF
TRBJ2-3	TRBV7-7	CASSQTGNTDTQYF
TRBJ2-7	TRBV19	CASSRQGEQYF